This T cell receptor beta chain was captured by sequencing in a study of shared clonotypes between healthy human individuals. Clones were sequenced by immunoSEQ multiplex PCR, and TCRdb holds only the in-frame ones, with some missing. The table records over 1.4 million clones, roughly 96% of them present only once. V lost 1 base, J lost 3 bases, and 4 bases lay in between. This CDR3 has 12 residues. Germline lookup yields CDR1 SGHRS and CDR2 YFSETQ. Sequencing used naive CD4+ T cells sorted from blood. Subset described: CD45RA+ positively selected. V is TRBV5-1 and J is TRBJ1-2; no definite D call. The origin of this receptor is a man aged 25-40 years in good health. As DNA, the CDR3 is TGCGCCAGCAGCTTGACAGACTATGGCTACACCTTC. Translated, it gives CASSLTDYGYTF.